These 4 T cell receptor beta chains were all obtained from the same sample, sequenced in a study of lymphopenia after photon versus proton radiotherapy. TCRdb keeps only in-frame clones here, not all; method: immunoSEQ multiplex PCR. This table has about 25,000 clones, approximately 86% appearing once. The starting material was peripheral blood, obtained from a patient treated with photon-based radiotherapy. The receptors were gathered from a man in his fifties or sixties with gastric cancer.

The V gene is TRBV7-9, the J gene TRBJ2-1, with 8 bases identical to TRBD2. This CDR3 has 14 residues. Germline V gives CDR1 SEHNR, CDR2 FQNEAQ (reference sequence). The V segment lost 7 bases and the J segment 3 bases; nucleotides outside the gene matches: 5. The chain's CDR3 is CASTASGFYNEQFF. The CDR3 DNA reads as TGTGCCAGCACGGCTAGCGGGTTCTACAATGAGCAGTTCTTC. The whole variable domain, filled in from reference TRBV7-9 and TRBJ2-1, reads DTGVSQNPRHKITKRGQNVTFRCDPISEHNRLYWYRQTLGQGPEFLTYFQNEAQLEKSRLLSDRFSAERPKGSFSTLEIQRTEQGDSAMYLCASTASGFYNEQFFGPGTRLTVL.

The V call is TRBV25-1, the J call TRBJ2-7, with TRBD2 identical over 10 bases. Looked up from germline, CDR1 is MGHDK and CDR2 is SYGVNS. The CDR3 is 15 amino acids. Trimming removed 1 base from V and 2 bases from J; junction bases left unmatched: 2. CDR3 DNA sequence: TGTGCCAGCAGTGAATCTAGCGGGGGCACCTACGAGCAGTACTTC. This encodes CASSESSGGTYEQYF.

This clone was counted between two and nine times. The genes are TRBV2 and TRBJ1-1; D is unresolved. CDR1 SNHLY and CDR2 FYNNEI come from the germline V gene. The CDR3 extends over 13 amino acids. Trimming shortened V by 4 bases and J by 0 bases, and 6 bases separated the two germline ends. Here the CDR3 DNA reads TGTGCCAGCAGTGGACAAATGAACACTGAAGCTTTCTTT. The encoded protein is CASSGQMNTEAFF. The variable domain in full, completed from reference TRBV2 and TRBJ1-1, reads EPEVTQTPSHQVTQMGQEVILRCVPISNHLYFYWYRQILGQKVEFLVSFYNNEISEKSEIFDDQFSVERPDGSNFTLKIRSTKLEDSAMYFCASSGQMNTEAFFGQGTRLTVV.

This clone was seen just once. CDR3 bases: TGTGCCAGCAGTTTATCAGGGGATACCGGGGAGCTGTTTTTT. Amino acids: CASSLSGDTGELFF. V and J are TRBV28 and TRBJ2-2; D is perhaps TRBD1 (6 bases). Germline V CDR1 and CDR2: MDHEN, SYDVKM. This CDR3 has 14 residues. The V end lost 1 base, the J end lost 5 bases, and 8 bases lay between the germline ends. Variable domain in full (rest from reference TRBV28 and TRBJ2-2): DVKVTQSSRYLVKRTGEKVFLECVQDMDHENMFWYRQDPGLGLRLIYFSYDVKMKEKGDIPEGYSVSREKKERFSLILESASTNQTSMYLCASSLSGDTGELFFGEGSRLTVL.